Listed here are 9 T cell receptor beta chains from one sample, sequenced in a study of identical twins. TCRdb reanalysed the 5' RACE reads using MiXCR and keeps one entry per CDR3 protein. The sample lists 750,000 to 950,000 distinct CDR3 sequences, roughly 12% occurring once. Separately, the same data were catalogued under a study of yellow fever vaccine responses in identical twins.

The sequencing input was PBMCs. Receptor source: a young woman in good health.

This clonotype appeared many times. The chain combines TRBV4-1 with TRBJ1-4; weak D call: TRBD1 (6 bases). Trimming left V 5 bases short and J 5 bases short, with 18 bases between. Per germline, CDR1 MGHRA and CDR2 YSYEKL. There are 16 residues in the CDR3. The CDR3 here is CASSVRQVGDNEKLFF. CDR3 sequence (DNA): TGCGCCAGCAGCGTTCGACAGGTCGGGGACAATGAAAAACTGTTTTTT.

The table lists this clonotype with many counts. The V and J genes are TRBV7-9 and TRBJ2-1; D remains ambiguous. Germline loops: CDR1 SEHNR, CDR2 FQNEAQ (reference sequence). This CDR3 contains 14 residues. V was shortened by 2 bases and J by 8 bases, with 13 bases between the two germline ends. CDR3 in amino acids: CASSLSVFSDEQFF. CDR3 in DNA: TGTGCCAGCAGCTTATCGGTTTTTTCCGATGAGCAGTTCTTC.

V usage is TRBV3-1 and J usage is TRBJ1-6; D gene uncertain. V was clipped by 0 bases and J by 7 bases, with 4 bases between them. Germline V lookup: CDR1 LGHDT, CDR2 YNNKEL (reference sequence). The CDR3 has 13 residues. The DNA of the CDR3 is TGTGCCAGCAGCCAAGAGTACAATTCACCCCTCCACTTT. It specifies CASSQEYNSPLHF.

The rearrangement links TRBV7-6 to TRBJ2-1; no clear D gene. The V gene's germline CDR1 is SGHVS and CDR2 FNYEAQ. The CDR3 runs to 13 residues. The V and J ends lost 4 bases and 5 bases respectively, with 9 bases between them. CDR3 region: CASSSSTDNEQFF. The CDR3 DNA is TGTGCCAGCAGCTCCTCAACGGACAATGAGCAGTTCTTC. Looking up the rest from reference TRBV7-6 and TRBJ2-1 gives the full variable domain: GAGVSQSPRYKVTKRGQDVALRCDPISGHVSLYWYRQALGQGPEFLTYFNYEAQQDKSGLPNDRFSAERPEGSISTLTIQRTEQRDSAMYRCASSSSTDNEQFFGPGTRLTVL.

The table lists this clonotype with a few counts. The chain employs TRBV28 and TRBJ1-1; D is ambiguous. Trimming took off 7 bases at V and 1 base at J, with 13 bases between the two ends. The length of the CDR3 is 14 residues. Per the germline V gene, CDR1 is MDHEN and CDR2 is SYDVKM. In DNA, the CDR3 is TGTGCCAGCACAAACCAGGCCTCGAACACTGAAGCTTTCTTT. It yields the protein CASTNQASNTEAFF.

Only a few counts were recorded for this clonotype. This rearrangement joins TRBV3-1 to TRBJ1-3; D is possibly TRBD1 (5 bases). The CDR3 spans 16 residues. V lost 1 base, J lost 2 bases, and 12 bases lay in between. Germline values: CDR1 LGHDT, CDR2 YNNKEL (reference sequence). For the CDR3, the DNA is TGTGCCAGCAGCCAAGGGTCAGGGAAGGCTGGAAACACCATATATTTT. Its translation is CASSQGSGKAGNTIYF.

V and J are TRBV7-2 and TRBJ2-2, with D possibly matching TRBD1 (6 bases). Per germline, CDR1 SGHTA and CDR2 FQGNSA. The CDR3 totals 14 residues. The V end was cut by 5 bases, the J end by 7 bases, with 14 bases between. CDR3 DNA: TGTGCCAGCAGCGAACAGGGAAATGGCGGGGAGCTGTTTTTT. Protein: CASSEQGNGGELFF.

This chain links TRBV25-1 with TRBJ2-7, with 10 bases matching TRBD1. CDR1 MGHDK and CDR2 SYGVNS come from the germline V gene. V dropped 6 bases and J dropped 4; count of bases not matched to a gene: 21. The CDR3 consists of 19 residues. The CDR3 region is CASSPGPGTGALLRYEQYF. CDR3 DNA: TGTGCCAGCAGCCCCGGGCCCGGGACAGGGGCCCTCCTTAGGTACGAGCAGTACTTC.

A few counts support this clonotype. This chain joins TRBV12-3 or TRBV12-4 and TRBJ2-1, with a possible D match to TRBD2 (6 bases). This CDR3 has 15 residues. With 3 bases removed from V and 14 bases from J, the gap between germline ends came to 23 bases. The CDR3 DNA reads TGTGCCAGCAGTTTGAATATCGGGCTGAGGGACTCGAAGTTCTTC. As protein: CASSLNIGLRDSKFF.